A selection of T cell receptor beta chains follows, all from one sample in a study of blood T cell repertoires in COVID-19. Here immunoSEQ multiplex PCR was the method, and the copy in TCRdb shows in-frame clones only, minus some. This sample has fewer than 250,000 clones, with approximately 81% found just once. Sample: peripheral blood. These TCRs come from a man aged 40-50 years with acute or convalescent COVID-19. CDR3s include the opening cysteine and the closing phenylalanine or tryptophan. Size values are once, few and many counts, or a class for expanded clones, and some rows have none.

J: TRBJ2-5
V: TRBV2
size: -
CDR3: CASSRISGGRGETQYF

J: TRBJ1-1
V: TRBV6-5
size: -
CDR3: CATANRGEAFF

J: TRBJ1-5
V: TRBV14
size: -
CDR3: CASSQNPGQTYQPQHF

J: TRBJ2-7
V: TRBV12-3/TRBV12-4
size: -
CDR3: CASSFSSGYEQYF

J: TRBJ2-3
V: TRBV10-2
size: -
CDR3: CASTEVGGGLGDTQYF

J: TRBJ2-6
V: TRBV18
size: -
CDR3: CASSPKLSHSGANVLTF

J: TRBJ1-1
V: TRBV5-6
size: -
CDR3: CASSFGGFDTEAFF

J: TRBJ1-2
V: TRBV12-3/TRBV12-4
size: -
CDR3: CASSFSREGYTF

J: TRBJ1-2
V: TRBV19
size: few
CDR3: CASNIGGPYGYTF

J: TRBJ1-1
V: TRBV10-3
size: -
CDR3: CATGQGAMNTEAFF

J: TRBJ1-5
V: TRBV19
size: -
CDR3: CASSIGQGARWEQPQHF

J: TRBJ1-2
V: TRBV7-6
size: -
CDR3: CASSLLPGQGDHGYTF

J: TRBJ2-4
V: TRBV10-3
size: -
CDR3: CAISRDRDIQYF

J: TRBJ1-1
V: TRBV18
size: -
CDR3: CASSPNRDRVNTEAFF

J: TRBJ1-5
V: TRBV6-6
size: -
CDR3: CASKVEEALSNQPQHF

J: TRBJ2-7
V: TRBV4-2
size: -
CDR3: CASSQGSDRSYEQYF

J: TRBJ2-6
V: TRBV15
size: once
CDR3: CATSRGHRDSGANVLTF

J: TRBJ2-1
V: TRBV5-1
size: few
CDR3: CASTLIGDYNEQFF

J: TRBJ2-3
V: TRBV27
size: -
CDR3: CASSSRGVSTDTQYF

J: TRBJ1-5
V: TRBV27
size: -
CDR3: CASSVQAYSNQPQHF

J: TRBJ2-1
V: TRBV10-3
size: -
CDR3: CAISEAGTSGEQFF

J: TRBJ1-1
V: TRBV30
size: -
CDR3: CAWTQSFGAFF

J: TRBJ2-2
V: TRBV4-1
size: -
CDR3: CASSQLRGRDTGELFF

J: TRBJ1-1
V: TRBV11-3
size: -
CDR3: CASSLDPETGPSMNTEAFF

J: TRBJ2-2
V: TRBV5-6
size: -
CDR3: CASSFRISATNTGELFF

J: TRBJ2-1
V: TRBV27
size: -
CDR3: CASSLGPQVEQFF

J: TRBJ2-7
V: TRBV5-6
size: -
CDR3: CASSLERTSDYEQYF

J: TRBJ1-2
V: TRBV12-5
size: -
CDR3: CASVLYGYTF

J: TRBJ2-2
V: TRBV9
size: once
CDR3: CASTLGGGTGELFF

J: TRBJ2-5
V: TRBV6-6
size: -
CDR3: CASSYPGTLKETQYF

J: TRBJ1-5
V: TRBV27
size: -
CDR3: CASSFGTGANQPQHF

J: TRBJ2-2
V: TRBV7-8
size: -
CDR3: CASSLGGQYTGELFF